This section outlines one T cell receptor (beta chain) sequence together with its context. What it recognizes is unknown. These data originate in a study of blood T cells in healthy people across ages. Findings of the study overall: Both higher diversity and more naive CD4+ cells marked long-lived donors when set against aged donors. Per million T cells, TCR beta diversity dropped roughly linearly as age increased.

The donors, all healthy, were Caucasians living in Russia, aged about 6 to 90. Per-sample PBMC isolation yielded at least 6.5 million cells. CDR3 length: 15 amino acids. The V end lost 5 bases, the J end lost 5 bases, and 18 bases lay between the germline ends. Looked up from germline, CDR1 is SNHLY and CDR2 is FYNNEI. With a J-beta primer mix and a sample-barcoded 5' primer, a second PCR ran about 6 to 11 cycles. TCRdb called the 5' RACE reads again in MiXCR, with one record for every CDR3 protein. The profile covers 1.5 million or so distinct CDR3 sequences, with about 43% appearing a single time and 6.5% to 10% taken by the ten largest.

This sequence was found in a woman aged 18-29 years in good health. The sequenced sample was blood. J is TRBJ2-5 and V is TRBV2; D remains unclear. CDR3 coding DNA: TGTGCCAGCAGTAGGACGCCATTCGGAGAGGAGACCCAGTACTTC. This sequence encodes CASSRTPFGEETQYF.